This T cell receptor (beta chain) derives from a study of blood T cell repertoires in COVID-19 (dated by TCRdb to 2020 to 2022). Context from the whole study: The collaborator samples originated in the United States, Italy and Spain and spanned the acute and convalescent phases of COVID-19. Nearly every sample came with metadata listing a de-identified subject ID, COVID-19 status, age in years and sex. The repertoires were released in a freely available public database intended as a resource for research on the immune response to SARS-CoV-2. Where HLA class I and class II types were available, the types were taken from metadata supplied by the sample provider, not from assay-based typing. Deeply sampled blood TCRbeta repertoires from subjects exposed to, actively infected with, or recovered from COVID-19 were included in the dataset. The material from the prospective study consisted of cDNA or gDNA derived from T cells, B-cell-depleted T cells, or PBMCs. The samples were drawn from two sources: the first 160 participants of the ongoing ImmuneRACE study, and over 950 subjects contributed by 6 global collaborators.

TCRbeta CDR3 regions were amplified from genomic DNA using the immunoSEQ Assay, a bias-controlled multiplex PCR. The authors processed their data as follows. Nucleated cell counts per sample were estimated from amplification of reference gene primers within the assay. To quantify the absolute abundance of each unique TCRbeta CDR3 rearrangement, sequence reads were collapsed and filtered. For each sample, productive Simpson clonality was calculated by taking the square root of Simpson's diversity index across productive rearrangements. TCRdb mirrors the immuneACCESS table, restricted to in-frame sequences. Some clones are absent from its copies; in checked studies, under half trace to an unresolved V gene, and the reason for the others is unknown. For V, J and clone size, that table is used; D and trimming come from the DNA. The sample table lists 650,000 to 800,000 clones, around 89% of them with a count of one. The ten largest make up 0.2% to 0.3% of the sample.

A note on this clone: It lacks a known antigen. There are no base qualities to consult, and no much larger clone falls within one base.

The collaborating institutions used their own protocols to collect whole blood in K2EDTA tubes. Collaborator samples were shipped for TCRbeta analysis as frozen whole blood, isolated PBMCs, or DNA extracted from either sample type. What the study reported, not specific to this receptor: The amount of clinical and demographic metadata varied by source and participant and was provided uncurated.

From cysteine to phenylalanine, the CDR3 is 12 amino acids long. CDR3 DNA is the only sequence kept; it has 36 bases, read in frame from the first base. The V end loses 4 bases and the J end loses 6 bases, and a stretch of 12 bases separates them. From the germline V gene (reference sequence), CDR1 is GTSNPN and CDR2 is SVGIG. The chain employs TRBV30 and TRBJ1-2; D gene: possibly TRBD1, on 6 matching bases. Source material: peripheral blood. The origin of this receptor is a woman under 30 with acute or convalescent COVID-19. CDR3 region: CAWKRGGDGYTF. The DNA reads as follows: TGTGCCTGGAAGAGGGGGGGCGATGGCTACACCTTC.